The clone carrying this T cell receptor (beta chain) was recorded at least ten times. TCRdb re-called the 5' RACE reads through MiXCR, storing one row per CDR3 protein. The sample records roughly 38,000 distinct CDR3 sequences, approximately 17% being singletons. The germline V gene encodes CDR1 SGHVS and CDR2 FQNEAQ. The ends were cut back, 5 bases at V and 4 bases at J, with 18 bases in the middle. This CDR3 has 15 amino acids. This TCR was sampled from a female donor with breast cancer. Sequencing was carried out using naive CD4+ T cells sorted from a lymph node. Subset here: naive CD4+ T cells, CD4+CD45RA+CD25-. The rearrangement joins TRBV7-8 to TRBJ2-7, with a weak D call TRBD1 (6 bases). CDR3 sequence: CASSPRAGTQYEQYF. CDR3 bases: TGTGCCAGCAGCCCCCGCGCAGGGACACAGTACGAGCAGTACTTC.